This entry lists 16 T cell receptor beta chains sequenced from one sample in a study of beta chain features in type 1 diabetes. Findings and limits, study-wide: All four CD4+ subsets from Type 1 diabetes patients carried moderately but significantly shorter TCRB CDR3s.

These receptors have no identified antigens. The whole isolated RNA underwent reverse transcription, so sequencing captured expressed TCRB transcripts. Data came from immunoSEQ multiplex PCR; TCRdb stores just in-frame clones and leaves some out. The sample has about 700,000 clones, 13% seen once. Sequences were obtained from naive CD4+ T cells from blood. Every receptor here comes from a man aged 18 to 29 with type 1 diabetes.

The genes are TRBV7-6 and TRBJ2-2, with a weak D call TRBD1 (5 bases). Deletions cut 1 base from V and 7 bases from J, with 10 bases between. This CDR3 has 14 residues. CDR1 is SGHVS, CDR2 FNYEAQ, per germline. CDR3 region: CASSLEVRDGELFF. In DNA form, the CDR3 reads TGTGCCAGCAGCTTAGAGGTCAGGGACGGGGAGCTGTTTTTT. Looking up the rest from reference TRBV7-6 and TRBJ2-2 gives the full variable domain: GAGVSQSPRYKVTKRGQDVALRCDPISGHVSLYWYRQALGQGPEFLTYFNYEAQQDKSGLPNDRFSAERPEGSISTLTIQRTEQRDSAMYRCASSLEVRDGELFFGEGSRLTVL.

This clone has just a few counts. V is TRBV27 and J is TRBJ1-1, with TRBD1 identical over 7 bases. The CDR3 runs to 17 residues. V dropped 4 bases and J dropped 0; count of bases not matched to a gene: 11. Germline loops: CDR1 MNHEY, CDR2 SMNVEV (reference sequence). CDR3 DNA: TGTGCCAGCAGTTCCCAACCTAAGACAGGGATGAACACTGAAGCTTTCTTT. Amino acid sequence: CASSSQPKTGMNTEAFF.

This clone came up a few times. The chain is built from TRBV27 and TRBJ2-7, with D uncertain. V was cut by 2 bases and J by 1 base, with 6 bases left in between. The germline gives CDR1 MNHEY, CDR2 SMNVEV (reference sequence). The CDR3 covers 13 residues. DNA for the CDR3: TGTGCCAGCAGTTTAATGGGGTCCTACGAGCAGTACTTC. Amino acid sequence: CASSLMGSYEQYF.

This clone was counted between two and nine times. The chain uses TRBV30 and TRBJ1-1; the match to TRBD1 covers 7 bases. Germline V CDR1 and CDR2: GTSNPN, SVGIG (reference sequence). J lost 6 bases, V lost 4 bases, and 8 bases had no gene match. This CDR3 region has 13 residues. The CDR3 coding sequence is TGTGCCTGGAACCCGACAGGGTTGGCTGAAGCTTTCTTT. Encoded protein: CAWNPTGLAEAFF.

The chain uses TRBV29-1 and TRBJ1-5; D ambiguous. V was cut by 5 bases and J by 0 bases, with 8 bases left in between. Germline CDR1 and CDR2: SQVTM and ANQGSEA. The CDR3 consists of 13 residues. DNA for the CDR3: TGCAGCGTTAGCACAGCTAGCAATCAGCCCCAGCATTTT. Protein product: CSVSTASNQPQHF.

V is TRBV30 and J is TRBJ1-1; 9 bases map to TRBD1. The CDR3 is 14 amino acids. From germline, CDR1 is GTSNPN and CDR2 SVGIG (reference sequence). With 0 bases clipped from V and 4 bases from J, the junction kept 3 bases outside the gene matches. Here the CDR3 DNA reads TGTGCCTGGAGTGTAACAGGGGGCCGCACTGAAGCTTTCTTT. Amino acids: CAWSVTGGRTEAFF. The variable domain in full, with the rest retrieved from reference TRBV30 and TRBJ1-1, is SQTIHQWPATLVQPVGSPLSLECTVEGTSNPNLYWYRQAAGRGLQLLFYSVGIGQISSEVPQNLSASRPQDRQFILSSKKLLLSDSGFYLCAWSVTGGRTEAFFGQGTRLTVV.

DNA for the CDR3: TGTGCCACGACAGGACCCTATGGCTACACCTTC. It translates to CATTGPYGYTF. V usage is TRBV30 and J usage is TRBJ1-2; a weak D match, TRBD1 (6 bases). The germline V and J ends were trimmed by 8 bases and 4 bases, with 11 bases remaining between them. The CDR3 is 11 residues long. CDR1 and CDR2 from the germline V gene are GTSNPN and SVGIG (reference sequence). The complete variable domain, with remaining parts taken from reference TRBV30 and TRBJ1-2, reads SQTIHQWPATLVQPVGSPLSLECTVEGTSNPNLYWYRQAAGRGLQLLFYSVGIGQISSEVPQNLSASRPQDRQFILSSKKLLLSDSGFYLCATTGPYGYTFGSGTRLTVV.

A few counts support this clone. The chain recombines TRBV11-2 with TRBJ1-2; 7 bases align to TRBD1. The CDR3 loop spans 13 amino acids. The J segment lost 5 bases and the V segment lost 2 bases, leaving 2 bases of the junction unmatched. Germline V lookup: CDR1 SGHAT, CDR2 FQNNGV. CDR3 bases: TGTGCCAGCAGCTTAATGGGACAGTATGGCTACACCTTC. Translated, it gives CASSLMGQYGYTF.

The chain employs TRBV14 and TRBJ2-2; D might be TRBD1 or TRBD2, each matching 6 bases. The CDR3 has 15 residues. CDR1 and CDR2 from the germline V gene are SGHDN and FVKESK. The V gene lost 1 base and the J gene lost 4 bases, with 10 bases spanning the gap. The CDR3 DNA reads TGTGCCAGCAGCCAAGTAGGAGGGGGCACCGGGGAGCTGTTTTTT. Its translation: CASSQVGGGTGELFF.

The chain couples TRBV19 to TRBJ2-1; TRBD2 agrees at 8 bases. There are 16 residues in the CDR3. Trimming took 3 bases from V and 8 from J; bases not matched to a gene: 12. The germline V gene encodes CDR1 LNHDA and CDR2 SQIVND (reference sequence). The CDR3 region has the DNA TGTGCCAGTAGTATCCGCGGGGGGCCGTCCGGAGATGAGCAGTTCTTC. Protein: CASSIRGGPSGDEQFF.

The chain combines TRBV2 with TRBJ1-2; D is perhaps TRBD1 (5 bases). V was trimmed by 8 bases and J by 4 bases, leaving 8 bases between them. The CDR3 runs to 11 residues. In germline, CDR1 is SNHLY, CDR2 FYNNEI. DNA for the CDR3: TGTGCCAGCGCGGACATCTATGGCTACACCTTC. This sequence encodes CASADIYGYTF.

The chain is built from TRBV30 and TRBJ1-1; D is unclear. Deletions cut 5 bases from V and 0 bases from J, with 10 bases between. The CDR3 sequence is 13 residues long. Germline V gene sequence: CDR1 GTSNPN, CDR2 SVGIG (reference sequence). Here the CDR3 DNA reads TGTGCCTGGGAAGAACAGATGAACACTGAAGCTTTCTTT. Translation: CAWEEQMNTEAFF.

This clone occurred a few times. J is TRBJ2-3 and V is TRBV15; 13 nucleotides match TRBD2. CDR1 is LNHNV, CDR2 YYDKDF, per germline (reference sequence). CDR3 length: 16 amino acids. Germline trimming cut 5 bases from V and 2 bases from J; bases unmatched to any gene: 4. In DNA form, the CDR3 reads TGTGCCACCAGCCGGGGACTAGCGGGGCCCACAGATACGCAGTATTTT. This encodes CATSRGLAGPTDTQYF.

The chain carries TRBV6-5 and TRBJ2-3, with D perhaps TRBD1 (6 bases). V shed 2 bases and J shed 1 base, with 10 bases lying between them. CDR1 MNHEY and CDR2 SVGAGI come from the germline V gene. The CDR3 totals 15 residues. The CDR3 region is CASSYGQLRTDTQYF. The CDR3 coding sequence is TGTGCCAGCAGTTACGGACAGCTTCGCACAGATACGCAGTATTTT.

This chain joins TRBV2 and TRBJ1-2, with 10 bases aligning to TRBD1. The V gene end was trimmed by 6 bases and the J gene end by 8 bases; junction bases not matched to a gene: 6. The CDR3 totals 13 residues. The germline CDR1 and CDR2 sequences are SNHLY and FYNNEI. The CDR3 region has the DNA TGTGCCAGCAGCTGGACAGGGGGAGAAGGCTACACCTTC. Translated: CASSWTGGEGYTF.

Of note for this clone: In the same sample, other DNA sequences code for this CDR3. The gene calls are TRBV29-1 and TRBJ1-1; no firm D call. CDR1 is SQVTM, CDR2 ANQGSEA, per germline. The CDR3 covers 13 residues. V lost 3 bases, J lost 0 bases, and 8 bases lay in between. This chain's CDR3 is CSVEVSMNTEAFF. CDR3 coding DNA: TGCAGCGTTGAGGTCAGTATGAACACTGAAGCTTTCTTT.